This TCR beta chain was recorded in a study of shared clonotypes between healthy human individuals. TCRdb's table, derived via immunoSEQ multiplex PCR, lists solely in-frame clones and lacks some. This table holds around 1.5 million clones, about 98% found once. CDR3 length equals 13 residues. Trimming took 8 bases from V and 3 from J; bases not matched to a gene: 4. Looked up from germline, CDR1 is LNHDA and CDR2 is SQIVND (reference sequence). For this clone: The antigen remains unidentified.

CD45RA+ naive and CD45RA-negative memory subsets were separated from CD4+ cells. Notes on the study in general: Sharing across four donors was highest in naive CD4 (around 5%) and lowest in memory CD8 (roughly 0.4%). Sampling involved blood alone; tissue repertoires likely differ. A reduction in generation probabilities was seen for non-shared clonotypes relative to those shared by all four donors.

The material sequenced was naive CD4+ T cells sorted from blood. The subset is: CD45RA+ positively selected. The TCR originated in a man aged 25-45 years in good health. The rearrangement uses TRBV19 and TRBJ1-5; 7 bases are shared with TRBD1. CDR3 coding DNA: TGTGCCAGTGCACAGGGGCTCAATCAGCCCCAGCATTTT. It codes for CASAQGLNQPQHF.